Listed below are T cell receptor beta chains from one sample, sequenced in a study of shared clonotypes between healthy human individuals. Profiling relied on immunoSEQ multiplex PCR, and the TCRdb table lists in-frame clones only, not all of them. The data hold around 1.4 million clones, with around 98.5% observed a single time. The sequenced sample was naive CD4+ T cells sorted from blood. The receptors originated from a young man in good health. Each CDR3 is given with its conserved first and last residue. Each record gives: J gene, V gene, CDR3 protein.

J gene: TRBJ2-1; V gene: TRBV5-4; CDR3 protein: CASSLPRNRFGEQFF
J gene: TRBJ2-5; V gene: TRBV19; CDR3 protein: CASSLQTGGAETQYF
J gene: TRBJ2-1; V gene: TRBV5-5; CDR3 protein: CASSLVVSVAYNEQFF
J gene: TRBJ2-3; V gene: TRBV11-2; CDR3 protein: CASSFFRTSGSTDTQYF
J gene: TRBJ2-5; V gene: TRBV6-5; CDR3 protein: CASSYEAGVIETQYF
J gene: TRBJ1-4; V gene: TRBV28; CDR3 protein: CASLRGRDEKLFF
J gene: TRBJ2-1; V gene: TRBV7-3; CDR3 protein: CASSLTPGQGVEQFF
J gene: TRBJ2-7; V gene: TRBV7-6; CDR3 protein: CASSLVLAGEQYF
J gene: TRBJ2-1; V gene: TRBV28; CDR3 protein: CASRLLGRGADKFF
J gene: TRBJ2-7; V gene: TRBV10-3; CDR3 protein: CAISVASGPYEQYF
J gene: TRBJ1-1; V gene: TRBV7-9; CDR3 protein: CASSLPGGSTEAFF
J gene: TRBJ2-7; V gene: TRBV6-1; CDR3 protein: CASSKTGTTAYEQYF
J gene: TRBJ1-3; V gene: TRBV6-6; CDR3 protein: CASSRDNGNTIYF
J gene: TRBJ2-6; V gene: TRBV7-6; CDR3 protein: CASSLEGAGANVLTF